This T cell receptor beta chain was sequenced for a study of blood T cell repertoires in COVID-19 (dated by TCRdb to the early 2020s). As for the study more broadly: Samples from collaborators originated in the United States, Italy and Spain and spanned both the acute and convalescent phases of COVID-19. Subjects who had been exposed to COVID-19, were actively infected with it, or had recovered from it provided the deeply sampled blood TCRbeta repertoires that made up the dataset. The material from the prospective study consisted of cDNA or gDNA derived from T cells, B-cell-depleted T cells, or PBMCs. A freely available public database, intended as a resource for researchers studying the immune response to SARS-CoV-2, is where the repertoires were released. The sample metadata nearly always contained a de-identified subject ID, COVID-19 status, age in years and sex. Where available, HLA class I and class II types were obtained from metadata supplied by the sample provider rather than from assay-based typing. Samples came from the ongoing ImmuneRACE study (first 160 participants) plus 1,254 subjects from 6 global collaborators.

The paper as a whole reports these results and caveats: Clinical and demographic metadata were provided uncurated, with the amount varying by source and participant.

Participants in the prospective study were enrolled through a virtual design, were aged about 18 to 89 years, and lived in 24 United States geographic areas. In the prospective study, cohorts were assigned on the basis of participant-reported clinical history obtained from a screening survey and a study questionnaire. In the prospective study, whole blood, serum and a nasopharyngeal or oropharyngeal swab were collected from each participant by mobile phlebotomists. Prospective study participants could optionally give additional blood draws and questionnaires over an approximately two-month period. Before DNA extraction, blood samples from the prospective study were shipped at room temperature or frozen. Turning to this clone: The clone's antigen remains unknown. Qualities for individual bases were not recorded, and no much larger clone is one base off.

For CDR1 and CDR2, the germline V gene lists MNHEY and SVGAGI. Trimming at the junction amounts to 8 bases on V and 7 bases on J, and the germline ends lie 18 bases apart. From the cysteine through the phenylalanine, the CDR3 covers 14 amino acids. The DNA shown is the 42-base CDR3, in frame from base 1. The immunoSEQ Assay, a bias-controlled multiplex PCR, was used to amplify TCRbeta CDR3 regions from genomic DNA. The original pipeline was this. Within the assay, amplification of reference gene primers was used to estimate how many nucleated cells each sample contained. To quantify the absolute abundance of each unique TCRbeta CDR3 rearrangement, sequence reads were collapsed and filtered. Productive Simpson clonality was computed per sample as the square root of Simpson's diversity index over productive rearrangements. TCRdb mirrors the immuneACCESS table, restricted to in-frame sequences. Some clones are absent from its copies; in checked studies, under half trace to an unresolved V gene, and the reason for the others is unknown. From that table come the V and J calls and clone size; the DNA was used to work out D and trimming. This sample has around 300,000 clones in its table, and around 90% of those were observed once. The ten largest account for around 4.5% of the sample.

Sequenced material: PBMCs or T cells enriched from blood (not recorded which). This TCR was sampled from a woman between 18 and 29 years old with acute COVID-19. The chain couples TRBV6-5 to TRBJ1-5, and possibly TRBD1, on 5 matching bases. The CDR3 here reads CASSTHWSGQPQHF. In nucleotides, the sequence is TGTGCCAGCTCTACCCATTGGTCAGGGCAGCCCCAGCATTTT.